This T cell receptor beta chain is drawn from a study of cytomegalovirus exposure and HLA in healthy donors. Germline V gene data show CDR1 as SGDLS and CDR2 as YYNGEE. Trimming stripped 5 bases from V and 9 bases from J, with 11 bases between. The CDR3 has 11 residues. With respect to this clone: Its specificity is not known.

The PCR made use of 60 Vbeta and 13 Jbeta primers. Data came from immunoSEQ multiplex PCR; TCRdb stores just in-frame clones and leaves some out. Across roughly 190,000 clones, the top ten clones capture around 0.79% of the sample. Study results and caveats: The productive fraction for most TCR beta V segments was about 90% or about 30% in an earlier analysis. A highly shared variant cluster was judged a likely technical artifact. Reports state that TCR beta sequences accurately predicted most subjects' HLA-A and HLA-B alleles. V- and J-gene trimming in TCR beta was tied to a missense DCLRE1C variant by an analysis performed later.

Sequencing was carried out using PBMCs. The V and J genes are TRBV9 and TRBJ1-1; no reliable D call. This receptor was obtained from a woman aged 18 to 35 in good health and CMV-seropositive. For the CDR3, the DNA is TGTGCCAGCAGGGAGTGGACTCAAGCTTTCTTT. Encoded protein: CASREWTQAFF.